These T cell receptor beta chains were read from a single sample in a study of T cells in pancreatic ductal adenocarcinoma. Measured with immunoSEQ multiplex PCR; TCRdb has only the in-frame clones, and not every one. This sample has over 85,000 clones, with 90% to 95% found just once. The sequenced sample consisted of PBMCs. All receptors derive from a human donor with pancreatic ductal adenocarcinoma. Each CDR3 is given with its conserved first and last residue. Fields, in order: J gene, V gene, D gene, CDR3 DNA, CDR3 protein. A D gene is named only where the DNA matches it firmly.

j_call: TRBJ1-2
v_call: TRBV4-2
d_call: NA
cdr3_nt: TGTGCCAGCAGCCAAGAAGAGGCTAACTATGGCTACACCTTC
cdr3_aa: CASSQEEANYGYTF

j_call: TRBJ2-7
v_call: TRBV6-1
d_call: TRBD1
cdr3_nt: TGTGCCAGCAGTGTGCGACAGGGGGCCTACGAGCAGTACTTC
cdr3_aa: CASSVRQGAYEQYF

j_call: TRBJ2-7
v_call: TRBV11-2
d_call: NA
cdr3_nt: TGTGCCAGCAGCCGACAGAGCTCCTACGAGCAGTACTTC
cdr3_aa: CASSRQSSYEQYF

j_call: TRBJ2-7
v_call: TRBV7-9
d_call: TRBD2
cdr3_nt: TGTGCCAGCAGCTTAACTAGCGGCGTTAGCTCCTACGAGCAGTACTTC
cdr3_aa: CASSLTSGVSSYEQYF

j_call: TRBJ2-7
v_call: TRBV13
d_call: NA
cdr3_nt: TGTGCCAGCAGCTTAGGGGCGGGACTCTTGGGAGTCGAGCAGTACTTC
cdr3_aa: CASSLGAGLLGVEQYF

j_call: TRBJ2-7
v_call: TRBV27
d_call: NA
cdr3_nt: TGTGCCAGCAGTTTAGGCCCGACCTACGAGCAGTACTTC
cdr3_aa: CASSLGPTYEQYF

j_call: TRBJ2-7
v_call: TRBV6-5
d_call: TRBD1
cdr3_nt: TGTGCCAGCAGCCGGGACAGGGAGAGCTCCTACGAGCAGTACTTC
cdr3_aa: CASSRDRESSYEQYF

j_call: TRBJ2-1
v_call: TRBV27
d_call: NA
cdr3_nt: TGTGCCAGCAGTTCGCTAGCGAATGAGCAGTTCTTC
cdr3_aa: CASSSLANEQFF

j_call: TRBJ1-2
v_call: TRBV9
d_call: NA
cdr3_nt: TGTGCCAGCAGCACGACTGGACAGAACTATGGCTACACCTTC
cdr3_aa: CASSTTGQNYGYTF

j_call: TRBJ2-7
v_call: TRBV27
d_call: NA
cdr3_nt: TGTGCCAGCAGTTTAGGCAGGCATTCCTACGAGCAGTACTTC
cdr3_aa: CASSLGRHSYEQYF

j_call: TRBJ2-1
v_call: TRBV7-8
d_call: TRBD1
cdr3_nt: TGTGCCAGCAGCGGGGACAGGGGGCAAAATGAGCAGTTCTTC
cdr3_aa: CASSGDRGQNEQFF

j_call: TRBJ2-7
v_call: TRBV5-5
d_call: TRBD2
cdr3_nt: TGTGCCAGCAGCTTGGCCTCGACTAGCGGGATTAGATCCTACGAGCAGTACTTC
cdr3_aa: CASSLASTSGIRSYEQYF

j_call: TRBJ1-2
v_call: TRBV5-5
d_call: NA
cdr3_nt: TGTGCCAGCAGCTCCACACAGAACTATGGCTACACCTTC
cdr3_aa: CASSSTQNYGYTF